These 9 T cell receptor beta chains were all obtained from the same sample, sequenced in a study of blood T cell repertoires in COVID-19. Data came from immunoSEQ multiplex PCR; TCRdb stores just in-frame clones and leaves some out. The data show tens of thousands of clones, over 80% seen once. Sequenced: peripheral blood. Receptors originate from a man in his 60s with active COVID-19.

The rearrangement uses TRBV27 and TRBJ2-7; 10 nucleotides align to TRBD1. This CDR3 spans 14 amino acids. Germline V gene lookup returns CDR1 MNHEY and CDR2 SMNVEV (reference sequence). Trimming cost V 5 bases and J 4 bases; bases outside gene matches: 5. CDR3 residues: CASSPRQGAYEQYF. CDR3 in DNA: TGTGCCAGCAGTCCCCGACAGGGGGCTTACGAGCAGTACTTC.

The chain is built from TRBV28 and TRBJ1-2; no clear D gene. This CDR3 comprises 13 residues. The ends were cut back, 2 bases at V and 4 bases at J, with 8 bases in the middle. The germline gives CDR1 MDHEN, CDR2 SYDVKM. CDR3 coding DNA: TGTGCCAGCAGTTTAGCGCGGATCTATGGCTACACCTTC. Translation: CASSLARIYGYTF.

The rearrangement uses TRBV5-8 and TRBJ1-1; weak D call: TRBD1 (5 bases). Germline V CDR1 and CDR2: SGHTS, YDEGEE. Trimming cost V 6 bases and J 0 bases, with 15 bases left between them. CDR3 size: 15 residues. The DNA of the CDR3 is TGTGCCAGCATCCTTTTCCCGGGGGTGAACACTGAAGCTTTCTTT. It codes for CASILFPGVNTEAFF.

The chain employs TRBV28 and TRBJ2-1; possible D gene TRBD1, 5 bases. Germline CDR1 reads MDHEN; CDR2 reads SYDVKM. This CDR3 has 14 amino acids. The V and J ends lost 8 bases and 4 bases respectively, with 15 bases between them. The CDR3 reads CASGKGQRYNEQFF. The CDR3 nucleotides read TGTGCCAGCGGTAAGGGGCAACGATACAATGAGCAGTTCTTC. Full variable domain (missing parts from reference TRBV28 and TRBJ2-1): DVKVTQSSRYLVKRTGEKVFLECVQDMDHENMFWYRQDPGLGLRLIYFSYDVKMKEKGDIPEGYSVSREKKERFSLILESASTNQTSMYLCASGKGQRYNEQFFGPGTRLTVL.

The V call is TRBV3-1 (or the pseudogene TRBV3-2), the J call TRBJ1-6, with TRBD1 identical over 8 bases. Germline lookup yields CDR1 LGHDT and CDR2 YNNKEL (reference sequence). This CDR3 spans 20 amino acids. Trimming at V came to 2 bases and at J to 0 bases, leaving 12 bases not matched to a gene. CDR3 sequence: CASSQQRQGRLSSYNSPLHF. The CDR3 DNA follows: TGTGCCAGCAGCCAACAGAGACAGGGGAGACTAAGCTCCTATAATTCACCCCTCCACTTT.

Here the CDR3 reads CASSLGALAQETQYF. The CDR3 DNA reads TGTGCCAGCAGTTTAGGGGCACTAGCCCAAGAGACCCAGTACTTC. The chain combines TRBV27 with TRBJ2-5, with D tentatively TRBD2 (6 bases). The CDR3 is 15 residues long. V dropped 2 bases and J dropped 1 base, with 11 bases sitting between them. From germline, CDR1 is MNHEY and CDR2 SMNVEV (reference sequence).

This sequence joins TRBV6-6 and TRBJ2-7; 9 bases fit TRBD1. J gave up 1 base and V 7 bases, and 5 bases lay outside the gene matches. The CDR3 loop spans 14 amino acids. In germline, CDR1 is MNHNY, CDR2 SVGAGI (reference sequence). The CDR3 sequence is CASTRTGASYEQYF. The DNA for the CDR3 is TGTGCCAGCACCCGGACAGGGGCATCCTACGAGCAGTACTTC.

The V gene is TRBV5-1, the J gene TRBJ2-7, with TRBD2 as a possible D gene (7 bases). This CDR3 contains 21 residues. V gave up 3 bases and J gave up 0 bases, with 31 bases separating them. Per germline, CDR1 SGHRS and CDR2 YFSETQ. The CDR3 is CASSSSTKRGGPFGSSYEQYF. CDR3 sequence (DNA): TGCGCCAGCAGCTCATCAACCAAGCGCGGGGGCCCATTCGGGTCCTCCTACGAGCAGTACTTC.

In this sample, this clone is medium-sized. V is TRBV3-1 (or the pseudogene TRBV3-2) and J is TRBJ1-1; 7 nucleotides line up with TRBD1. CDR1 LGHDT and CDR2 YNNKEL come from the germline V gene (reference sequence). The trim removed 4 bases at V and 7 bases at J, leaving 12 bases unmatched. This CDR3 comprises 15 residues. The CDR3 reads CASSRSLRDSLEAFF. CDR3 bases: TGTGCCAGCAGCCGATCCCTCCGGGACAGCCTTGAAGCTTTCTTT.